This section outlines one TCR beta chain sequence together with its context. Antigen specificity is unknown. These data are taken from a study of breast tumors, draining lymph nodes, adjacent tissues. The study's findings and limits: Data fit most tumor T cells coming from lymph node, expanding in tumor.

From the multiplex PCR reads, TCRdb called clonotypes with MiXCR, one entry per CDR3 protein. The sample includes about 35,000 distinct CDR3 sequences, roughly 36% of them seen just once. The junction had 10 bases not matched to a gene; V was cut back by 6 bases and J by 0 bases. The germline V gene has CDR1 DFQATT and CDR2 SNEGSKA (reference sequence). This CDR3 has 17 amino acids. This rearrangement joins TRBV20-1 to TRBJ2-1; 11 positions match TRBD2. Sequenced input: breast tumor tissue. The TCR originated in a female donor with breast cancer. Some clones in this sample may be carry-over from other donors' samples. The CDR3 here is CSATETSGINSYNEQFF. The CDR3 DNA reads TGCAGTGCCACCGAGACTAGCGGGATTAACTCCTACAATGAGCAGTTCTTC.